This T cell receptor beta chain was retrieved from a study of PD-1 blockade in classical Hodgkin lymphoma. General study results and limits: At C4D1, TCR diversity had climbed significantly for CD4+ cells, though not for CD8+ cells. Causes of the repertoire differences remain undefined, possibly disease activity or prior therapy. Partial responders and progressors had significantly lower baseline TCR diversity.

Turning to this clone: The antigen is undetermined.

Measured with immunoSEQ multiplex PCR; TCRdb has only the in-frame clones, and not every one. The top ten clones hold approximately 24% of a sample with 10,000 to 15,000 clones, around three quarters of them seen once. Looked up from germline, CDR1 is SGHTA and CDR2 is FQGNSA. With 1 base removed from V and 4 bases from J, the gap between germline ends came to 11 bases. The CDR3 runs 14 residues. All the patients suffered relapse after autologous stem cell transplantation, and brentuximab vedotin exposure differed. Best responses fell into complete response, partial response or progressive disease. Sample: peripheral blood mononuclear cells (PBMCs), taken at baseline. The receptor comes from a human donor with classical Hodgkin lymphoma. This rearrangement joins TRBV7-2 to TRBJ2-7, with TRBD2 as a possible D gene (7 bases). This chain's CDR3 is CASSLVGGLYEQYF. In DNA form, the CDR3 reads TGTGCCAGCAGCTTAGTGGGGGGGCTGTACGAGCAGTACTTC.